This T cell receptor beta chain was profiled in a study of T cells in Graves' hyperthyroidism and ophthalmopathy. This clonotype has more than one count but fewer than ten. Its specificity is not known. Notes on the study in general: Also found in blood were most expanded thyroid clonotypes above 0.001.

Amplification yielded TCR beta CDR3 regions, with RNA transcripts as the source. RT-PCR in the first round (using the HTBI primer set) targeted the TCR CDR3. Each CDR3 protein is one row after TCRdb ran MiXCR on the multiplex PCR reads. This sample carries around 380,000 distinct CDR3 sequences, roughly 14% of them seen once, and the ten largest clones take about 20%. Sequenced: blood. The source of this sequence is a man aged 25-45 years with Graves' hyperthyroidism that later progressed to Graves' ophthalmopathy.

CDR3 DNA: TGCGCCAGCAGCTTGGGGGGGACCGGTAATTTTTACGAGCAGTACTTC. This gives the protein CASSLGGTGNFYEQYF. The chain carries TRBV5-1 and TRBJ2-7; either TRBD1 or TRBD2 may fit D (5 bases each). The CDR3 runs to 16 residues. V lost 0 bases to trimming and J lost 4 bases, with 17 bases between them. Germline CDR1 and CDR2: SGHRS and YFSETQ.